This T cell receptor (beta chain) was obtained from a study of blood T cell repertoires in COVID-19. The wider study: Acute-phase and convalescent COVID-19 samples originated in the United States, Italy and Spain. T cells, B-cell-depleted T cells, or PBMCs provided the cDNA or gDNA that served as material.

Enrolment of Seattle patients took place during active infection, and they were followed longitudinally. Original handling: Amplification from reference gene primers served as the basis for estimated nucleated cell counts. The assay was immunoSEQ multiplex PCR, and TCRdb's table has in-frame clones only and misses some. V, J and clone size reflect that table, while D and trimming were determined from the DNA. Of approximately 200,000 clones in the sample, approximately 78% were seen once. CDR3 length: 14 residues. V lost 0 bases and J 6 bases, leaving 11 bases between the germline ends. Germline CDR1 and CDR2: MNHEY and SVGEGT.

Sequenced input: peripheral blood. The receptor was isolated from a woman at least 80 years old with COVID-19, enrolled during active disease. The gene calls are TRBV6-2 or TRBV6-3 and TRBJ1-2; TRBD1 might be the D (5 bases). DNA of the CDR3: TGTGCCAGCAGTTACTCTCGGACACTCCATGGCTACACCTTC. Its protein is CASSYSRTLHGYTF.